The source of this T cell receptor beta chain is a study of identical twins. Overall study results and limits: Zero-insertion analyses might be partly confounded by invariant T cells like MAIT and iNKT. Researchers reported excess low generation probability among twin-shared out-of-frame alpha sequences.

All donors were healthy Caucasians. Comments on this clonotype: Antigen unknown.

Template switching added a universal primer site; cDNA carried unique molecular identifiers. TCRdb recomputed calls from the 5' RACE reads with MiXCR, one row per CDR3 protein. The sample includes about 530,000 distinct CDR3 sequences, approximately 16% of them seen just once. The CDR3 loop spans 15 amino acids. Trimming shortened V by 0 bases and J by 1 base, and 11 bases separated the two germline ends. CDR1 and CDR2 (germline): DFQATT, SNEGSKA (reference sequence). The same specimen was also included in a second study, on yellow fever vaccine responses in identical twins.

The genes are TRBV20-1 and TRBJ2-3; the D is unclear. Sequencing was performed on CD4+ T cells sorted from blood. The origin of this receptor is a woman aged 18-35 years in good health. The CDR3 sequence: CSARDPARRTDTQYF. The DNA of the CDR3 is TGCAGTGCTAGAGATCCGGCTAGACGCACAGATACGCAGTATTTT.